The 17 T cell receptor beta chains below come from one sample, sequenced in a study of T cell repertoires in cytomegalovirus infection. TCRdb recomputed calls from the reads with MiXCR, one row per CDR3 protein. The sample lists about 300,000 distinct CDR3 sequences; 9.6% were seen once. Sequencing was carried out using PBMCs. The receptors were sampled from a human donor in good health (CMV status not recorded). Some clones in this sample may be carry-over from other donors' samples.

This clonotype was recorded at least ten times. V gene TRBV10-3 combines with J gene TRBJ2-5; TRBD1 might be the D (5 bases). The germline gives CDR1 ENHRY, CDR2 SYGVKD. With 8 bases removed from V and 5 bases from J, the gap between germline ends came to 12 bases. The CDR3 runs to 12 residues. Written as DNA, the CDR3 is TGTGCCATCCAGGGCCCTGGGGAGACCCAGTACTTC. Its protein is CAIQGPGETQYF.

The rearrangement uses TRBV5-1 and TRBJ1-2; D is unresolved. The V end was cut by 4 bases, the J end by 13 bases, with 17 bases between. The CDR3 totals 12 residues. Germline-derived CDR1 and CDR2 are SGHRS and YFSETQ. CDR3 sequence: CASSQNRPGGTF. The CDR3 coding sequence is TGCGCCAGCAGCCAAAATCGGCCAGGAGGCACCTTC. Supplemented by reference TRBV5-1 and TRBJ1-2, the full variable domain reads KAGVTQTPRYLIKTRGQQVTLSCSPISGHRSVSWYQQTPGQGLQFLFEYFSETQRNKGNFPGRFSGRQFSNSRSEMNVSTLELGDSALYLCASSQNRPGGTFGSGTRLTVV.

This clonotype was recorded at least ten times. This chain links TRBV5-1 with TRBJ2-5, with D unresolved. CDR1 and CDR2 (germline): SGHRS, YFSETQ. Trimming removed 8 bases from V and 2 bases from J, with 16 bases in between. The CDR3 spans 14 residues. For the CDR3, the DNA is TGCGCCAGTTCCCGTTCTGCTCGACAAGAGACCCAGTACTTC. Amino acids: CASSRSARQETQYF.

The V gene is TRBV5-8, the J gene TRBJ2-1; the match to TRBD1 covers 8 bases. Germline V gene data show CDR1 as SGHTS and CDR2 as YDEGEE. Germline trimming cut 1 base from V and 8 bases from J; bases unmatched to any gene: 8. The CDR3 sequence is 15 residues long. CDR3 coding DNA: TGTGCCAGCAGCTTGAGACCAGGGGGCTGGTATGAGCAGTTCTTC. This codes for CASSLRPGGWYEQFF. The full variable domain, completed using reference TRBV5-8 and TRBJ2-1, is EAGVTQSPTHLIKTRGQQATLRCSPISGHTSVYWYQQALGLGLQFLLWYDEGEERNRGNFPPRFSGRQFPNYSSELNVNALELEDSALYLCASSLRPGGWYEQFFGPGTRLTVL.

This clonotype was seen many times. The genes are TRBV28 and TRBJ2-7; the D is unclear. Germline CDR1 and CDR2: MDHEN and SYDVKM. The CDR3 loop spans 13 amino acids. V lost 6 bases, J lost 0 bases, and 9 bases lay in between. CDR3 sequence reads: CASSPPVSYEQYV. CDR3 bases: TGTGCCAGCAGCCCTCCGGTCTCCTACGAGCAGTACGTC.

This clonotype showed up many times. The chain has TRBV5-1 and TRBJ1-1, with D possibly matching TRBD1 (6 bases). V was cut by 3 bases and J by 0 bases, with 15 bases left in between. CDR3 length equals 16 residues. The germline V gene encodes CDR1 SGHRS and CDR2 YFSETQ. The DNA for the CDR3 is TGCGCCAGCAGCTCCGTCGGGGGGGCCATGAACACTGAAGCTTTCTTT. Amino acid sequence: CASSSVGGAMNTEAFF.

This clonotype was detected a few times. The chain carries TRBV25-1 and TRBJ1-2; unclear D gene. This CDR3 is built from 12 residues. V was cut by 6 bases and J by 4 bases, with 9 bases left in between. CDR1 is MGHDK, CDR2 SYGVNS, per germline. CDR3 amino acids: CASRPEGYGYTF. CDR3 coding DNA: TGTGCCAGCAGGCCAGAGGGCTATGGCTACACCTTC.

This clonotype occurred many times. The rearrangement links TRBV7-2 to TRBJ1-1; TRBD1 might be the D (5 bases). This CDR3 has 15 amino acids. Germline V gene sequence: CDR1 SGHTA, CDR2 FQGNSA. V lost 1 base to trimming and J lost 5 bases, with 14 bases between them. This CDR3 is CASSLDRFRGTEAFF. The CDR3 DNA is TGTGCCAGCAGCTTAGACAGGTTCAGAGGGACTGAAGCTTTCTTT.

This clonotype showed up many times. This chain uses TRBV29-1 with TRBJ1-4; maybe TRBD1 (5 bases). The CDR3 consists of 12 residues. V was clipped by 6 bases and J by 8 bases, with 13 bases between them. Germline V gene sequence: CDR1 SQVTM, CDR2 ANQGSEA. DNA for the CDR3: TGCAGCGTCCAGGGTTGGGAGGAAAAACTGTTTTTT. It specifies CSVQGWEEKLFF. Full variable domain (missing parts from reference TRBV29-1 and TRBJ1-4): SAVISQKPSRDICQRGTSLTIQCQVDSQVTMMFWYRQQPGQSLTLIATANQGSEATYESGFVIDKFPISRPNLTFSTLTVSNMSPEDSSIYLCSVQGWEEKLFFGSGTQLSVL.

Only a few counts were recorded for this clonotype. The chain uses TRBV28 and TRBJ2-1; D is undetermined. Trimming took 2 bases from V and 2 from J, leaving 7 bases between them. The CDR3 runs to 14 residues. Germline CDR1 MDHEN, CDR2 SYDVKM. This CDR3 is CASSLHGPYNEQFF. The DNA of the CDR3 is TGTGCCAGCAGTTTACATGGGCCCTACAATGAGCAGTTCTTC.

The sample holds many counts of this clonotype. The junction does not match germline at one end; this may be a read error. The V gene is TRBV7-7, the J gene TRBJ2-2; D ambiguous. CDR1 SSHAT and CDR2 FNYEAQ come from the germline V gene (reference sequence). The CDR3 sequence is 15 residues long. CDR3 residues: CASSPSPGNTGELFF. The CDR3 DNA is TGTGCTAGCAGCCCCAGTCCGGGGAACACCGGGGAGCTGTTTTTT.

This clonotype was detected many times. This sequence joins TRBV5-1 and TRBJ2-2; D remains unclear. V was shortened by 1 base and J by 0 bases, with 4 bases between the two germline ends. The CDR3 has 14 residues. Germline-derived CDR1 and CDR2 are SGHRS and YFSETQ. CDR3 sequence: CASSLQANTGELFF. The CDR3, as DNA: TGCGCCAGCAGCTTGCAGGCGAACACCGGGGAGCTGTTTTTT.

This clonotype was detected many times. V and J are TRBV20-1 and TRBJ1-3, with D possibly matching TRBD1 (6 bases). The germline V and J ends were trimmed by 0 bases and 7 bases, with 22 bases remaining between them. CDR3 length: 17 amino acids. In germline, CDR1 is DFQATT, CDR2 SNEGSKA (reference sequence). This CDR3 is CSARENVLDSRSNTIYF. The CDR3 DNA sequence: TGCAGTGCTAGAGAGAATGTTTTGGACAGCAGGAGTAACACCATATATTTT.

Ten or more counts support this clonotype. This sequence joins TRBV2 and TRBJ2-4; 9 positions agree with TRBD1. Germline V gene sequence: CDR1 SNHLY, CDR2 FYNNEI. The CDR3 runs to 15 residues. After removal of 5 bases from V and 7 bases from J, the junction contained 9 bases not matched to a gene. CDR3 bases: TGTGCCAGCAGTAAGCGACAGGGGGAAAAGAACATTCAGTACTTC. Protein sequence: CASSKRQGEKNIQYF.

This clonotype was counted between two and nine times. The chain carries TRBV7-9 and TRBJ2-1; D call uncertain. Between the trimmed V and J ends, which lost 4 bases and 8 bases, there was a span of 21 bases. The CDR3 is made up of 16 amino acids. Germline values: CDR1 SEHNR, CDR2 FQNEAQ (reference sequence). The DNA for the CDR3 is TGTGCCAGCAGCTCCCCGCTCCAACGAGGAACCTATGAGCAGTTCTTC. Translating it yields CASSSPLQRGTYEQFF.

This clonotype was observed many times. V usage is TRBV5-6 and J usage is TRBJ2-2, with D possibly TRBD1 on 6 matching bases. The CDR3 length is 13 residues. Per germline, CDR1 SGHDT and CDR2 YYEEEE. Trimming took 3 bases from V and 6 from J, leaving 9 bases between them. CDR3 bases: TGTGCCAGCAGCTGGACAGTAGCCGGGGAGCTGTTTTTT. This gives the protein CASSWTVAGELFF.

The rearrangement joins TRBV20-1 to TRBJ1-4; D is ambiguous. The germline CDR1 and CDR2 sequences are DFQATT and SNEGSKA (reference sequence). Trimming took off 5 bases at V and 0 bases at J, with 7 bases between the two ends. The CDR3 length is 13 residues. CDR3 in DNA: TGCAGTGCTCGGCTTGCAACTAATGAAAAACTGTTTTTT. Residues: CSARLATNEKLFF.